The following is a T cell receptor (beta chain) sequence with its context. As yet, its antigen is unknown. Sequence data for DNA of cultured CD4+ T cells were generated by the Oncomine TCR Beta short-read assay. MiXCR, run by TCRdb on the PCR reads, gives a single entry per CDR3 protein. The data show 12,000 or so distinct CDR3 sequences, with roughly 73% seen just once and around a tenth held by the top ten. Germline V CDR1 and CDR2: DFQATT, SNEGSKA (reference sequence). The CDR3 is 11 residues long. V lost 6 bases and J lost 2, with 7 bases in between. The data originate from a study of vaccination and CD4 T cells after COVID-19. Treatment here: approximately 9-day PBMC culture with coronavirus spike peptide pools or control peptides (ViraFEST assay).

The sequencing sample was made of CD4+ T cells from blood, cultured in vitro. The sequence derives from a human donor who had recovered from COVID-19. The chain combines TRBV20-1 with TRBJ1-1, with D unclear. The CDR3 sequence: CSAPDNTEAFF. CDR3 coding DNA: TGCAGTGCGCCAGATAACACTGAAGCTTTCTTT.